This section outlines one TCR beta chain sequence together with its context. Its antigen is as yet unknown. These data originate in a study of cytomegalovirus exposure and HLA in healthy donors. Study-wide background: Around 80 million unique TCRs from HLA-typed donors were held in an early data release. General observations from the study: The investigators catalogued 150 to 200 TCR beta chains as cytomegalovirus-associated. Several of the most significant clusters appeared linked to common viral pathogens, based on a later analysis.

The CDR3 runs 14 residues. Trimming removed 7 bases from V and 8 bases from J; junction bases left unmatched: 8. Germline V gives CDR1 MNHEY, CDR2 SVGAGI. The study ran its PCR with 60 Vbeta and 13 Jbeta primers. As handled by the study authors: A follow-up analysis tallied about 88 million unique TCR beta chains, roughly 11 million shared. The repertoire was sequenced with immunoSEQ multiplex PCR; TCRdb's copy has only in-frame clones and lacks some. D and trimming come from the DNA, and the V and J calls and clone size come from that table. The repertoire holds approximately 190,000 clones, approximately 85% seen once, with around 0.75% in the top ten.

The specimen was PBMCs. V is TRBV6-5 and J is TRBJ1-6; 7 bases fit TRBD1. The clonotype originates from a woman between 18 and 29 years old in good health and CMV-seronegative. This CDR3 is CASNPGQNHSPLHF. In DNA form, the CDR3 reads TGTGCCAGCAATCCGGGACAGAACCATTCACCCCTCCACTTT.